This T cell receptor beta chain was obtained from a study of vaccination and CD4 T cells after COVID-19. Overall study: Two of the convalescents were Hispanic, and convalescents were six males and four females. Broader study findings: Researchers looked at relatively few convalescent patients and had no early post-infection timepoints.

The Oncomine TCR Beta short-read assay was what sequenced the DNA obtained from cultured CD4+ T cells. TCRdb re-analysed the PCR reads in MiXCR, keeping a single row per CDR3 protein. Among about 8,500 distinct CDR3 sequences, approximately 50% were seen once, and the ten largest hold approximately 40%. Noted treatment: approximately nine-day PBMC culture with coronavirus spike peptide pools or control peptides (ViraFEST assay). ViraFEST used peptide pools to expand antigen-specific T cells before TCR sequencing. Every well contained 2.1 million or so PBMCs, which were grown with around 9.8 IU/ml IL-2 and approximately 9.9 ug/ml peptide pools. A note on this clonotype: The target antigen is unknown.

Germline CDR1 is SGHNT and CDR2 is YENEEA. This CDR3 has 14 amino acids. Trimming removed 2 bases from V and 4 bases from J; junction bases left unmatched: 4. The rearrangement links TRBV11-3 to TRBJ1-1; 7 bases align to TRBD1. The receptor's source is a human donor who had recovered from COVID-19. Sequencing input: CD4+ T cells from blood, cultured in vitro. The CDR3: CASSLFRDSTEAFF. CDR3 bases: TGTGCCAGCAGCTTATTTCGGGACAGCACTGAAGCTTTCTTT.